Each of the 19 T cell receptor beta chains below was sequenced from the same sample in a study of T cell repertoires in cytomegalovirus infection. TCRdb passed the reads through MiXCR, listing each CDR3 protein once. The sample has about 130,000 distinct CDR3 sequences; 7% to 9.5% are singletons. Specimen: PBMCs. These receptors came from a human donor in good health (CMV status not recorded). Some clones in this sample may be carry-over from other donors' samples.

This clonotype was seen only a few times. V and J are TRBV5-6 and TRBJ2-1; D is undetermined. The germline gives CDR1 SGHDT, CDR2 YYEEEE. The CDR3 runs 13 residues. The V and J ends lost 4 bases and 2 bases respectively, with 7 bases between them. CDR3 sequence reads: CASSEITYNEQFF. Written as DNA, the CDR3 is TGTGCCAGCAGCGAGATAACCTACAATGAGCAGTTCTTC. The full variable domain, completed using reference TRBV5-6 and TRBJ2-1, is DAGVTQSPTHLIKTRGQQVTLRCSPKSGHDTVSWYQQALGQGPQFIFQYYEEEERQRGNFPDRFSGHQFPNYSSELNVNALLLGDSALYLCASSEITYNEQFFGPGTRLTVL.

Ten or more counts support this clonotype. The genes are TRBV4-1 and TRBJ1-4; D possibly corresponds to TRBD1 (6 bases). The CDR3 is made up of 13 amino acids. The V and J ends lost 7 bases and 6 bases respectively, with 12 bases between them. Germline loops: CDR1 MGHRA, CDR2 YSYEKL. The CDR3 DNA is TGCGCCAGCACTACAGGGTCGGATGAAAAACTGTTTTTT. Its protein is CASTTGSDEKLFF.

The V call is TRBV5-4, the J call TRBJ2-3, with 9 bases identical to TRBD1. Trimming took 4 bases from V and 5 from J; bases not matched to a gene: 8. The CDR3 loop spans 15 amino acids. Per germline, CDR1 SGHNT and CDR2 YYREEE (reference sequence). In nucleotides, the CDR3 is TGTGCCAGCAGCCCGGGGACAGGGAGGAGAGATACGCAGTATTTT. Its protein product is CASSPGTGRRDTQYF.

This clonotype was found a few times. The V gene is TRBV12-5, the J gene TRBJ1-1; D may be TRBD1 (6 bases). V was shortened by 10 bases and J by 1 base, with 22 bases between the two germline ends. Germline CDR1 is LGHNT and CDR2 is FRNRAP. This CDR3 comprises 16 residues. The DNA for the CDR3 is TGTGCTATGGGGACGTGGACGGGGGCGACGAACACTGAAGCTTTCTTT. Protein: CAMGTWTGATNTEAFF.

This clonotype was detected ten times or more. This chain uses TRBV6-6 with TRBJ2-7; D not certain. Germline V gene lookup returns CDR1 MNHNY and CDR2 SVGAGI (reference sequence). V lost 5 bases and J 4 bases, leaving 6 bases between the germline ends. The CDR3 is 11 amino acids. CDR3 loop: CASSAKYEQYF. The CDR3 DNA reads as TGTGCCAGCAGTGCCAAATACGAGCAGTACTTC.

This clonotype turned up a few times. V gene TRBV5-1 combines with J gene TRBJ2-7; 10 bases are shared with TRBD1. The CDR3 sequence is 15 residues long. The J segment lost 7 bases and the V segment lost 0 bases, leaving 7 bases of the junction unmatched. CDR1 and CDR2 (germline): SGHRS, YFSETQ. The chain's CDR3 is CASSLEGQGMREQYF. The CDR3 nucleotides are TGCGCCAGCAGCTTGGAGGGACAGGGGATGAGGGAGCAGTACTTC.

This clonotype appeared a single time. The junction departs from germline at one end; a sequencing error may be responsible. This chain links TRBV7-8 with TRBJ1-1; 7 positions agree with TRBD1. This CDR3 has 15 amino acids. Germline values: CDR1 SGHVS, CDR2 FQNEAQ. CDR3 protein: CASSLRTGLNTAAFF. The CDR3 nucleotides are TGTGCCAGCAGCTTAAGGACAGGCTTGAACACTGCAGCTTTCTTT.

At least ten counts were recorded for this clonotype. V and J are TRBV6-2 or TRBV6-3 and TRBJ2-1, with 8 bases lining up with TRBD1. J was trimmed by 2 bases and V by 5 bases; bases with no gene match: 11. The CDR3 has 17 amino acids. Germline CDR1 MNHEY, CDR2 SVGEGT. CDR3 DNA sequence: TGTGCCAGCAGTCTGAGACAGGGGCAAACCGCCTACAATGAGCAGTTCTTC. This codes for CASSLRQGQTAYNEQFF.

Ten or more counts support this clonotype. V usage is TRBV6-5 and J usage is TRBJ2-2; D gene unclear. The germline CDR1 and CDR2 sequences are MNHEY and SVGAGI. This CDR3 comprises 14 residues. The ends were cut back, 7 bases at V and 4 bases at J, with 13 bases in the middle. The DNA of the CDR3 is TGTGCCAGCATAGGAATCGATTTCACCGGGGAGCTGTTTTTT. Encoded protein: CASIGIDFTGELFF.

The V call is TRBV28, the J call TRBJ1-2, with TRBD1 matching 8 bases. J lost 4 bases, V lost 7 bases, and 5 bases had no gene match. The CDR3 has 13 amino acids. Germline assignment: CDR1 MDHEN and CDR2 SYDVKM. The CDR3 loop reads CASIPGGGYGYTF. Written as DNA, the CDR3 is TGTGCCAGCATACCAGGGGGCGGCTATGGCTACACCTTC.

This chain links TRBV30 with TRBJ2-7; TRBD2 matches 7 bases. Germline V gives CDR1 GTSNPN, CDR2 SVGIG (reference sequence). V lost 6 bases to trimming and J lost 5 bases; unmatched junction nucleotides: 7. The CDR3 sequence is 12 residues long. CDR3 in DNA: TGTGCCTGTCACCCGGGGGGTGACGAGCAGTACTTC. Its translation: CACHPGGDEQYF.

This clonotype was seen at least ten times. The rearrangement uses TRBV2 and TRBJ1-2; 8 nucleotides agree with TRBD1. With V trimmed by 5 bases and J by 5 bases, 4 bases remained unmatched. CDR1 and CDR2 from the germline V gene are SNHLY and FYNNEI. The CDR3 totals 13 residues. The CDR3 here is CASSRTGQYGYTF. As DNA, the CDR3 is TGTGCCAGCAGTCGGACAGGGCAGTATGGCTACACCTTC.

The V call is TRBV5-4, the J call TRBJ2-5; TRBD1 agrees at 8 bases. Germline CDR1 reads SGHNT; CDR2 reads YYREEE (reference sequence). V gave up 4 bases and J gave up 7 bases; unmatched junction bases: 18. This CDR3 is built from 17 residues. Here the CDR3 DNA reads TGTGCCAGCAGCCCACGCTCAGGCAGGGGGCTTTCTGTGACCCAGTACTTC. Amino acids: CASSPRSGRGLSVTQYF.

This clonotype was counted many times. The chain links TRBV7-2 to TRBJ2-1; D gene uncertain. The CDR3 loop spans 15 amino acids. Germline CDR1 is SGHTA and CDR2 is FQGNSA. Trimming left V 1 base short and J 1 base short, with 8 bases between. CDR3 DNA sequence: TGTGCCAGCAGCTTAGACTATAGTTCCTACAATGAGCAGTTCTTC. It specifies CASSLDYSSYNEQFF.

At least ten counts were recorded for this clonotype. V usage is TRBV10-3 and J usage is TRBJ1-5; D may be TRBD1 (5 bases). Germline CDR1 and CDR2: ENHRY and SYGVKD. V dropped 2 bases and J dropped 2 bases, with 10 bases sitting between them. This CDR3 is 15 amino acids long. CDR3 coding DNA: TGTGCCATCAGTGAGGGGGCAGGTGGCAATCAGCCCCAGCATTTT. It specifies CAISEGAGGNQPQHF.

DNA for the CDR3: TGTGCCAGTAGTGATCGGGGGTCTAGCACAGATACGCAGTATTTT. Its translation: CASSDRGSSTDTQYF. V gene TRBV19 combines with J gene TRBJ2-3; possible D gene TRBD2, 6 bases. V lost 5 bases and J lost 0, with 12 bases in between. The CDR3 has 15 residues. Germline loops: CDR1 LNHDA, CDR2 SQIVND (reference sequence).

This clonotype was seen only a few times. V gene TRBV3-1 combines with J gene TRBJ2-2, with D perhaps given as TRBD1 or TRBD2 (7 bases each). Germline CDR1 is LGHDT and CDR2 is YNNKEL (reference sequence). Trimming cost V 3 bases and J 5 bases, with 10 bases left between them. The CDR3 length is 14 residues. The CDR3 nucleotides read TGTGCCAGCAGCCACCAGGGGGGGACCGGGGAGCTGTTTTTT. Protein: CASSHQGGTGELFF.

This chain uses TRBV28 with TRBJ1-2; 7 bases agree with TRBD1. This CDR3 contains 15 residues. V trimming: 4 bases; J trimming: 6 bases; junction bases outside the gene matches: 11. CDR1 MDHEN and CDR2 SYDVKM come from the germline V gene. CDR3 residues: CASSSDRVARDGYTF. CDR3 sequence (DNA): TGTGCCAGCAGTTCCGACAGGGTCGCTAGGGATGGCTACACCTTC.

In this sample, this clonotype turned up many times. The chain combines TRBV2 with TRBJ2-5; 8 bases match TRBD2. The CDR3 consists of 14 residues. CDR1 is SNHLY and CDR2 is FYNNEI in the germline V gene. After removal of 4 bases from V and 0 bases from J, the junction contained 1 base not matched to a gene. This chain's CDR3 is CASSGTSYQETQYF. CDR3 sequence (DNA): TGTGCCAGCAGTGGGACTAGCTACCAAGAGACCCAGTACTTC.